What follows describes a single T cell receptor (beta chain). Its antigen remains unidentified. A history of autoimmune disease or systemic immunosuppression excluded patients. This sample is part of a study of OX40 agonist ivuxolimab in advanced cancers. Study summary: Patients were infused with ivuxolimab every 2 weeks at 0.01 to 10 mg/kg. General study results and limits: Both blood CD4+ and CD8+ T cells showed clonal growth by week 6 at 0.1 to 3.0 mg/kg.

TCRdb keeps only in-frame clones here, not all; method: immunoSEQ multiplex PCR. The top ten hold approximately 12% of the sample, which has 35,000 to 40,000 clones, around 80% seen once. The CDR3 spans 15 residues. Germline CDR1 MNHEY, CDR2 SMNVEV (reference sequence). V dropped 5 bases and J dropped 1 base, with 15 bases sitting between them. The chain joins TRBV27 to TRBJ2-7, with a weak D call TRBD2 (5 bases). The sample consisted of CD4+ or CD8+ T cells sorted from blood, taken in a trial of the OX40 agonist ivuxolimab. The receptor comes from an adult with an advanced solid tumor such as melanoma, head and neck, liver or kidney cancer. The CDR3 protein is CASSITVGDSYEQYF. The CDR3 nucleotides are TGTGCCAGCAGTATCACAGTGGGAGATTCCTACGAGCAGTACTTC.